These T cell receptor beta chains were read from a single sample in a study of CD8 T cells in Susac syndrome. One entry per CDR3 protein, called by TCRdb with MiXCR from the immunoSEQ multiplex PCR reads. Counted here are approximately 160,000 distinct CDR3 sequences, 92% occurring once; the ten biggest clones make up around 0.075%. The sequencing input was CD4+ T cells from PBMCs. These receptors were taken from a human donor in good health. Each CDR3 is given with its conserved first and last residue. D genes are given only for firm matches. Clone size, where shown, is once, few, many, or a class for clones that have expanded.

size	D	J	V	DNA	CDR3
NA	NA	TRBJ2-4	TRBV20-1	TGCAGTGCTAGGGAACGGGGCCGGAGGGCCAAAAACATTCAGTACTTC	CSARERGRRAKNIQYF
NA	NA	TRBJ1-1	TRBV19	TGTGCCAGTAGTCCTGCCGCAGGGAAAAGGAACACTGAAGCTTTCTTT	CASSPAAGKRNTEAFF
NA	NA	TRBJ2-7	TRBV6-1	TGTGCCAGCACCAAGGGGGACTTCCCCTACGAGCAGTACTTC	CASTKGDFPYEQYF
NA	NA	TRBJ1-4	TRBV5-1	TGCGCCAGCAGCTTGGGGCAGGGAAAACTGTTTTTT	CASSLGQGKLFF
NA	NA	TRBJ1-5	TRBV6-5	TGTGCCAGCAGTTACGGGGAAAATCAGCCCCAGCATTTT	CASSYGENQPQHF
NA	NA	TRBJ1-6	TRBV6-5	TGTGCCAGCAAATTTGGACAGTCAAATTCACCCCTCCACTTT	CASKFGQSNSPLHF
NA	TRBD2	TRBJ2-1	TRBV20-1	TGCAGTGCTTATGTAGCGGGAGGGCCGCAAAATGAGCAGTTCTTC	CSAYVAGGPQNEQFF
NA	NA	TRBJ2-5	TRBV29-1	TGCAGCGTTCAACGTCTACAGACCCAGTACTTC	CSVQRLQTQYF
NA	TRBD1	TRBJ2-7	TRBV28	TGTGCCAGCACCACGACAGGGACCTCCTACGAGCAGTACTTC	CASTTTGTSYEQYF
NA	NA	TRBJ2-1	TRBV6-2/TRBV6-3	TGTGCCACTCTCACTAGGGAGGACAATGAGCAGTTCTTC	CATLTREDNEQFF
NA	NA	TRBJ2-6	TRBV5-1	TGCGCCAGCAGCTTGGGGGGTTACGGGGCCAACGTCCTGACTTTC	CASSLGGYGANVLTF
NA	NA	TRBJ1-2	TRBV2	TGTGCCAGCAGTGATCGGGGGCCTGGCTACACCTTC	CASSDRGPGYTF
NA	TRBD1	TRBJ2-2	TRBV7-2	TGTGCCAGCAGCCCACAGGGGGCGGCGAACACCGGGGAGCTGTTTTTT	CASSPQGAANTGELFF
NA	NA	TRBJ1-3	TRBV18	TGTGCCAGCTCACCTCCCGCTTTCTCTGGAAACACCATATATTTT	CASSPPAFSGNTIYF
NA	TRBD1	TRBJ2-7	TRBV18	TGTGCCAGCTCACCAAGAAGGGACAGGCAAAATCCGGAGTACTTC	CASSPRRDRQNPEYF
NA	NA	TRBJ2-3	TRBV6-2/TRBV6-3	TGTGCCAGCAGTTACCGGGCTTCAGATACGCAGTATTTT	CASSYRASDTQYF
NA	NA	TRBJ2-4	TRBV28	TGTGCCTCTGCGGTTTTAGCCAAAAACATTCAGTACTTC	CASAVLAKNIQYF
NA	NA	TRBJ2-4	TRBV2	TGTGCCAGCAGTGCGGAGGGTTCATACATTCAGTACTTC	CASSAEGSYIQYF
NA	TRBD2	TRBJ2-3	TRBV5-1	TGCGCCAGCTCGCGGGAGGGACTCACAGATACGCAGTATTTT	CASSREGLTDTQYF
few	NA	TRBJ2-7	TRBV13	TGTGCCAGCAGCCCCCGGGCAGGGGCCTACGAGCAGTACTTC	CASSPRAGAYEQYF
NA	NA	TRBJ1-5	TRBV21-1	TGTGCCAGCAGCAAAGGACAATGTAACAGGGGAGGACAGCCCCAGCATTTT	CASSKGQCNRGGQPQHF
NA	TRBD1	TRBJ1-1	TRBV7-8	TGTGCCAGCAAACAAGGGGGCGCGATGATGAACACTGAAGCTTTCTTT	CASKQGGAMMNTEAFF
NA	NA	TRBJ2-4	TRBV5-1	TGCGCCAGCAGCTTCGGAAACAAAAACATTCAGTACTTC	CASSFGNKNIQYF
once	NA	TRBJ1-4	TRBV7-6	TGTGCCAGCAGCTCAGGGAAGCGAAATGAAAAACTGTTTTTT	CASSSGKRNEKLFF
NA	NA	TRBJ2-1	TRBV5-1	TGCGCCAGCAGTCTCATCCGGAATGAGCAGTTCTTC	CASSLIRNEQFF
NA	NA	TRBJ2-2	TRBV18	TGTGCCAGCTCACCCCAGGCCTGGGGGAACACCGGGGAGCTGTTTTTT	CASSPQAWGNTGELFF
NA	NA	TRBJ2-5	TRBV4-3	TGCGCCAGCAGCCAAGGAAACAGAGGGGAGACCCAGTACTTC	CASSQGNRGETQYF
NA	TRBD2	TRBJ2-7	TRBV2	TGTGCCAGCACCGAGCGGACTAGCGGGAGGGGGTCCTCCTACGAGCAGTACTTC	CASTERTSGRGSSYEQYF
NA	TRBD2	TRBJ2-7	TRBV30	TGTGCCTGGAGTGCCGAGGGAGGGATCTACGAGCAGTACTTC	CAWSAEGGIYEQYF
NA	TRBD2	TRBJ2-2	TRBV10-1	TGCGCCAGCAGTGGCGGGGGTACCGGGGAGCTGTTTTTT	CASSGGGTGELFF
NA	TRBD1	TRBJ1-5	TRBV6-2/TRBV6-3	TGTGCCAGCAGTCCAACAGGGGGAGATCAGCCCCAGCATTTT	CASSPTGGDQPQHF
NA	TRBD2	TRBJ2-5	TRBV7-9	TGTGCCAGCAGCCCCGGGACTAGCGGGGCGATGAGCCAAGAGACCCAGTACTTC	CASSPGTSGAMSQETQYF
NA	TRBD2	TRBJ2-3	TRBV5-4	TGTGCCAGCAGGGCCCGACTAGCGGGGAGCACAGATACGCAGTATTTT	CASRARLAGSTDTQYF
NA	NA	TRBJ2-1	TRBV6-5	TGTGCCAGCAGTTACTCGGGTGAGCAGTTCTTC	CASSYSGEQFF
NA	TRBD1	TRBJ1-2	TRBV28	TGTGCCAGCAGTTTATCACAGGGGGCTCCCCGTCCCGGCTACACCTTC	CASSLSQGAPRPGYTF
NA	TRBD1	TRBJ1-4	TRBV9	TGTGCCAGCAGCGTGGACAGGGAGGAGGGAAAACTGTTTTTT	CASSVDREEGKLFF
NA	NA	TRBJ1-5	TRBV12-3/TRBV12-4	TGTGCCAGCAGTTTATGGGATGGCCAGCCCCATCATTTT	CASSLWDGQPHHF
NA	TRBD2	TRBJ2-2	TRBV6-6	TGTGCCAGCAGTTTCTCGGGACTAGCGAACACCGGGGAGCTGTTTTTT	CASSFSGLANTGELFF
NA	NA	TRBJ1-3	TRBV9	TGTGCCAGCAGCGTAGGGAACCGAGACACCATATATTTT	CASSVGNRDTIYF
NA	TRBD1	TRBJ1-1	TRBV7-9	TGTGCCAGCAGCTCGGAACAGGGGACTGAAGCTTTCTTT	CASSSEQGTEAFF
NA	NA	TRBJ1-1	TRBV9	TGTGCCAGCAGCGGAGGAAGGGGGGCTCCGGCTGAAGCTTTCTTT	CASSGGRGAPAEAFF
once	NA	TRBJ2-1	TRBV24-1	TGTGCCACCAGTGATTCCTTCTACAATGAGCAGTTCTTC	CATSDSFYNEQFF
NA	NA	TRBJ2-5	TRBV7-2	TGTGCCAGCAGCTTAGTGGGGACCGACTTTAGTACCCAGTACTTC	CASSLVGTDFSTQYF
NA	TRBD1	TRBJ2-4	TRBV28	TGTGCCAGCCGACAGGGGGCGAGGGAAAACATTCAGTACTTC	CASRQGARENIQYF
NA	TRBD1	TRBJ1-1	TRBV5-1	TGCGCCAGCAGCTGGAGACAGGGGAACACTGAAGCTTTCTTT	CASSWRQGNTEAFF
NA	NA	TRBJ1-1	TRBV6-6	TGTGCCAGCACCTACGAAGGACTAGGAAGCACTGAAGCTTTCTTT	CASTYEGLGSTEAFF
NA	TRBD1	TRBJ1-5	TRBV2	TGTGCCAGCATGTCCGGGACAGATAGCAATCAGCCCCAGCATTTT	CASMSGTDSNQPQHF
NA	TRBD2	TRBJ2-5	TRBV20-1	TGCAGTGCTAGCCGGGTGCCGGGGGGGAGCCAAGAGACCCAGTACTTC	CSASRVPGGSQETQYF
NA	NA	TRBJ1-1	TRBV20-1	TGCAGTGCTAGGGCCCAAATGAACACTGAAGCTTTCTTT	CSARAQMNTEAFF
NA	NA	TRBJ2-1	TRBV10-1	TGCGCCAGCAGTGAGTCCGGAGTTCGGGAGCAGTTCTTC	CASSESGVREQFF
NA	TRBD1	TRBJ2-7	TRBV7-9	TGTGCCAGCAGCTTAAGACAGGGGGCCGGAGAGCAGTACTTC	CASSLRQGAGEQYF
NA	NA	TRBJ2-7	TRBV20-1	TGCAGTGCTAGAGATCGGCGCAGGGATAACGAGCAGTACTTC	CSARDRRRDNEQYF
NA	NA	TRBJ2-7	TRBV7-2	TGTGCCAGCAGCTTCCCTCACAGGGGCAGGACTAACCCTTACGAGCAGTACTTC	CASSFPHRGRTNPYEQYF
NA	TRBD1	TRBJ1-1	TRBV7-2	TGTGCCAGCAGCTCCTACACAGGGGGTCTTGAAGCTTTCTTT	CASSSYTGGLEAFF